Listed below are T cell receptor beta chains from one sample, sequenced in a study of T-cell memory formation after mild COVID-19. Each CDR3 protein is one row after TCRdb ran MiXCR on the 5' RACE reads. The sample records under 200,000 distinct CDR3 sequences, 11% being singletons. The sequenced sample was PBMCs or a T cell subset sorted from them (not recorded which). These receptors all come from a man younger than 35 who had mild COVID-19 (a few samples of this study predate the infection). Cell type and time point are not known. Each CDR3 is given with its conserved first and last residue. The order of the fields is V gene, D gene, clone size, J gene, CDR3 DNA, CDR3 protein. A D gene is named only where the DNA matches it firmly. The listing skips clone size in some rows; elsewhere it reads once, few, many or a size class.

>TRBV5-1|NA|many|TRBJ2-5
TGCGCCAGCAGCTTGGAGCAGGGAAGGGAGACCCAGTACTTC
CASSLEQGRETQYF
>TRBV19|NA|NA|TRBJ1-2
TGTGCCAGTAGTTCTTCCGACAGGCTGGCTACTGGCTACACCTTC
CASSSSDRLATGYTF
>TRBV9|NA|NA|TRBJ1-2
TGTGCCAGCAGCCCGGCAGGGGACCATGGCTACACCTTC
CASSPAGDHGYTF
>TRBV11-1|TRBD1|NA|TRBJ2-5
TGTGCCAGCAGCCGACAGGGGAGCGAGACCCAGTACTTC
CASSRQGSETQYF
>TRBV27|NA|few|TRBJ2-3
TGTGCCAGCACCACCCTCGGCGCAGATACGCAGTATTTT
CASTTLGADTQYF
>TRBV4-1|NA|NA|TRBJ2-4
TGCGCCAGCAGCCAAGATCGGGTAGCCAAAAACATTCAGTACTTC
CASSQDRVAKNIQYF
>TRBV5-8|NA|many|TRBJ2-2
TGTGCCAGCAGGTCGGGAAGACCTATAAACACCGGGGAGCTGTTTTTT
CASRSGRPINTGELFF
>TRBV3-1|NA|few|TRBJ1-2
TGTGCCAGCAGCCAAGGTCGCAGTGGCTACACCTTC
CASSQGRSGYTF
>TRBV7-2|TRBD2|few|TRBJ2-1
TGTGCCAGCGGCACAAGGACTAGCAATGAGCAGTTCTTC
CASGTRTSNEQFF
>TRBV12-3/TRBV12-4|NA|NA|TRBJ2-3
TGTGCCAGCAGTCCCACCTCCGGCACTGGGGGAGATACGCAGTATTTT
CASSPTSGTGGDTQYF
>TRBV21-1|NA|few|TRBJ1-5
TGTGCCAGCAGCAATACCCGATTTGGACAGTCGTGGACAGGTCAGCCCCAGCATTTT
CASSNTRFGQSWTGQPQHF
>TRBV4-3|NA|NA|TRBJ2-7
TGCGCCAGCAGCCAAGATCTCAGGGCATTCGCGCAGTACTTC
CASSQDLRAFAQYF
>TRBV4-3|TRBD2|NA|TRBJ2-7
TGCGCCAGCAGCCAAGGGGGGGGGGACGAGCAGTACTTC
CASSQGGGDEQYF
>TRBV6-1|NA|NA|TRBJ2-5
TGTGCCAGCAGGCGGACGGGGGTGGGGACCCAGTACTTC
CASRRTGVGTQYF